This T cell receptor (beta chain) is from a study of blood T cell repertoires in COVID-19 (TCRdb year 2020). Background for the entire study: Samples covering the acute and convalescent phases of COVID-19 were provided by collaborators in the United States, Italy and Spain. The prospective study material was composed of cDNA or gDNA derived from T cells, B-cell-depleted T cells, or PBMCs. A freely available public database, intended as a resource for researchers studying the immune response to SARS-CoV-2, is where the repertoires were released. Nearly every sample came with metadata listing a de-identified subject ID, COVID-19 status, age in years and sex. HLA class I and class II types, where available, came from metadata supplied by the sample provider rather than from assay-based typing. The dataset comprised deeply sampled blood TCRbeta repertoires from subjects exposed to, actively infected with, or recovered from COVID-19. Samples came from the ongoing ImmuneRACE study (first 160 participants) plus 1,254 subjects from 6 global collaborators. Paper-wide results and their limitations: Clinical and demographic metadata were provided uncurated, with the amount varying by source and participant.

Sequences MNHEY (CDR1) and SMNVEV (CDR2) are obtained from the germline V gene (reference sequence). CDR3 length: 13 amino acids, cysteine to phenylalanine. The DNA shown is the 39-base CDR3, in frame from base 1. Deletion took 3 bases off V and 7 bases off J, with a span of 10 bases between the germline ends. TCRbeta CDR3 regions were amplified from genomic DNA using the immunoSEQ Assay, a bias-controlled multiplex PCR. Processing in the source paper ran as follows. Within the assay, amplification of reference gene primers was used to estimate how many nucleated cells each sample contained. To quantify the absolute abundance of each unique TCRbeta CDR3 rearrangement, sequence reads were collapsed and filtered. For each sample, productive Simpson clonality was calculated as the square root of Simpson's diversity index over productive rearrangements. TCRdb holds this immuneACCESS table with in-frame rearrangements only. Some clones are missing; in checked studies, unresolved V genes explain under half, and the rest has no known cause. D and trimming come from the DNA, and the V and J calls and clone size come from that table. This sample gives tens of thousands of clones in total; around nine tenths of them show up just once. The top ten clones comprise approximately 1.5% of the sample.

Comment on this clone: There is no known antigen for this receptor. Within one base of it there is no much larger clone, and no base qualities were kept.

Each collaborating institution followed its own protocols to collect whole blood in K2EDTA tubes. For TCRbeta analysis, collaborators shipped samples in one of three forms: frozen whole blood, isolated PBMCs, or DNA extracted from either of those sample types. The rearranged chain carries TRBV27 and TRBJ1-5; the D region possibly corresponds to TRBD1 (6 bases align). This sequence was found in a man in his fifties or sixties with acute or convalescent COVID-19. Sequences were obtained from peripheral blood. The DNA sequence reads TGTGCCAGCAGTTTCAGTGGGGGCCAGCCCCAGCATTTT. It encodes CASSFSGGQPQHF.